A selection of T cell receptor beta chains follows, all from one sample in a study of cytomegalovirus exposure and HLA in healthy donors. Profiling relied on immunoSEQ multiplex PCR, and the TCRdb table lists in-frame clones only, not all of them. The sample shows about 170,000 clones, about four fifths of them seen only once. The sequencing sample was made of PBMCs. Receptors originate from a woman between 50 and 59 years old in good health and CMV-seronegative. The CDR3 runs from the conserved cysteine through the conserved F or W. D genes are given only for firm matches. Not every row has a clone size; where given, it reads once, few, many or a size class.

d_call	v_call	clone_size	j_call	cdr3_aa	cdr3_nt
.	TRBV7-5	.	TRBJ1-1	CARSAQTGIKNTEAFF	TGTGCCAGAAGCGCCCAAACAGGGATTAAGAACACTGAAGCTTTCTTT
TRBD2	TRBV11-3	.	TRBJ2-2	CASSLTRWGLAGEVTGELFF	TGTGCCAGCAGCTTAACCCGCTGGGGACTAGCGGGAGAGGTTACCGGGGAGCTGTTTTTT
.	TRBV6-5	.	TRBJ1-1	CASSYPPRGGRTEAFF	TGTGCCAGCAGTTACCCACCCCGTGGAGGGCGCACTGAAGCTTTCTTT
.	TRBV11-2	.	TRBJ1-2	CASSLNRVNYGYTF	TGTGCCAGCAGCTTAAACAGGGTTAACTATGGCTACACCTTC
.	TRBV18	.	TRBJ2-1	CASSPGGRNEQFF	TGTGCCAGCTCACCAGGGGGCCGGAATGAGCAGTTCTTC
TRBD2	TRBV2	.	TRBJ2-7	CASSVSVAQLAGGDYEQYF	TGTGCCAGCAGTGTAAGCGTCGCCCAACTAGCGGGAGGAGACTACGAGCAGTACTTC
.	TRBV29-1	.	TRBJ1-1	CSVGPVAPEAFF	TGCAGCGTTGGTCCGGTAGCACCTGAAGCTTTCTTT
.	TRBV7-9	.	TRBJ2-2	CASSLVGPTGELFF	TGTGCCAGCAGCTTAGTGGGGCCCACCGGGGAGCTGTTTTTT
TRBD2	TRBV14	.	TRBJ2-3	CASSQDSGRALGDTQYF	TGTGCCAGCAGCCAAGATAGCGGGAGGGCCCTTGGAGATACGCAGTATTTT
.	TRBV7-9	.	TRBJ1-3	CASSLGTGGNTIYF	TGTGCCAGCAGCTTGGGAACAGGCGGAAACACCATATATTTT
.	TRBV5-1	.	TRBJ2-1	CASSFSRESSYNEQFF	TGCGCCAGCAGCTTTTCGCGGGAAAGCTCCTACAATGAGCAGTTCTTC
TRBD2	TRBV6-6	.	TRBJ2-1	CASSSGTSGYNEQFF	TGTGCCAGCAGCTCGGGGACTAGCGGATACAATGAGCAGTTCTTC
.	TRBV5-6	.	TRBJ2-5	CASSLRGIVEGTQYF	TGTGCCAGCAGCTTGCGCGGGATAGTAGAAGGGACCCAGTACTTC
.	TRBV5-5	.	TRBJ2-1	CASSLVPGNNEQFF	TGTGCCAGCAGCTTGGTTCCAGGAAACAATGAGCAGTTCTTC
.	TRBV5-1	.	TRBJ2-2	CASSPDSANTGELFF	TGCGCCAGCAGCCCAGACAGCGCGAACACCGGGGAGCTGTTTTTT
.	TRBV18	.	TRBJ2-7	CASSPRHGTYEQYF	TGTGCCAGCTCACCACGGCACGGGACCTACGAGCAGTACTTC
.	TRBV27	.	TRBJ1-4	CASSQGATNEKLFF	TGTGCCAGCAGTCAAGGGGCAACTAATGAAAAACTGTTTTTT
.	TRBV7-9	.	TRBJ2-3	CAASSGDTQYF	TGTGCCGCCTCCTCGGGAGATACGCAGTATTTT
.	TRBV12-5	.	TRBJ2-1	CASGIYNEQFF	TGTGCTAGTGGTATATACAATGAGCAGTTCTTC
.	TRBV7-9	.	TRBJ2-5	CASSSLAGERETQYF	TGTGCCAGCAGCAGCCTTGCAGGGGAACGAGAGACCCAGTACTTC
TRBD1	TRBV19	.	TRBJ2-4	CASTQGDKNIQYF	TGTGCCAGTACACAGGGGGACAAAAACATTCAGTACTTC
.	TRBV28	.	TRBJ1-2	CASSGGRDYGYTF	TGTGCCAGCAGTGGGGGCAGGGACTATGGCTACACCTTC
TRBD1	TRBV18	.	TRBJ1-2	CASSLQGEYGYTF	TGTGCCAGCTCACTACAGGGGGAGTATGGCTACACCTTC
.	TRBV9	.	TRBJ1-1	CASSVSMNTEAFF	TGTGCCAGCAGCGTTAGCATGAACACTGAAGCTTTCTTT
TRBD2	TRBV7-2	.	TRBJ2-5	CASSSEHLAGGPETQYF	TGTGCCAGCAGCTCCGAACACCTAGCGGGAGGGCCCGAGACCCAGTACTTC
TRBD1	TRBV6-1	few	TRBJ2-7	CASTEQGDDEQYF	TGTGCCAGCACGGAACAGGGGGACGACGAGCAGTACTTC
TRBD1	TRBV5-1	few	TRBJ2-3	CASSAQGASPDTQYF	TGCGCCAGCAGCGCACAGGGGGCTTCCCCAGATACGCAGTATTTT
TRBD1	TRBV10-3	.	TRBJ1-2	CAISDLVGQGDGYTF	TGTGCCATCAGTGACCTTGTCGGACAGGGGGATGGCTACACCTTC
TRBD2	TRBV4-3	.	TRBJ2-7	CASSQNPGTSGTYEQYF	TGCGCCAGCAGCCAAAACCCCGGGACTAGCGGGACCTACGAGCAGTACTTC
TRBD2	TRBV4-2	.	TRBJ2-7	CASSSGGTSGGDEQYF	TGTGCCAGCAGTAGCGGGGGGACTAGCGGGGGCGACGAGCAGTACTTC
.	TRBV19	.	TRBJ1-5	CASSLPGDQPQHF	TGTGCCAGTAGTCTTCCGGGGGACCAGCCCCAGCATTTT
TRBD1	TRBV28	.	TRBJ2-3	CASSGTGDSTDTQYF	TGTGCCAGCTCCGGGACAGGGGATTCCACAGATACGCAGTATTTT
.	TRBV9	.	TRBJ1-3	CASSVAPGAPSGNTIYF	TGTGCCAGCAGCGTAGCTCCAGGGGCTCCCTCTGGAAACACCATATATTTT
TRBD1	TRBV6-5	.	TRBJ2-7	CASRQGSYEQYF	TGTGCCAGCAGACAGGGGTCCTACGAGCAGTACTTC
.	TRBV28	.	TRBJ2-3	CASQETGRGTDTQYF	TGTGCCAGCCAAGAAACTGGCCGGGGAACAGATACGCAGTATTTT
.	TRBV10-1	.	TRBJ1-4	CASSRDNEKLFF	TGCGCCAGCAGCAGGGATAATGAAAAACTGTTTTTT
TRBD1	TRBV5-8	few	TRBJ2-3	CASSSPQGDLDTQYF	TGTGCCAGCAGCTCCCCGCAGGGGGATTTAGATACGCAGTATTTT
TRBD2	TRBV19	few	TRBJ2-1	CASSMVASGGAYNEQFF	TGTGCCAGTAGTATGGTTGCTAGCGGGGGGGCCTACAATGAGCAGTTCTTC
TRBD2	TRBV4-2	.	TRBJ2-1	CASSQDLAVNEQFF	TGTGCCAGCAGCCAAGACCTAGCGGTCAATGAGCAGTTCTTC
.	TRBV28	.	TRBJ1-5	CASSTGSGNQPQHF	TGTGCCAGCAGTACAGGGTCGGGCAATCAGCCCCAGCATTTT